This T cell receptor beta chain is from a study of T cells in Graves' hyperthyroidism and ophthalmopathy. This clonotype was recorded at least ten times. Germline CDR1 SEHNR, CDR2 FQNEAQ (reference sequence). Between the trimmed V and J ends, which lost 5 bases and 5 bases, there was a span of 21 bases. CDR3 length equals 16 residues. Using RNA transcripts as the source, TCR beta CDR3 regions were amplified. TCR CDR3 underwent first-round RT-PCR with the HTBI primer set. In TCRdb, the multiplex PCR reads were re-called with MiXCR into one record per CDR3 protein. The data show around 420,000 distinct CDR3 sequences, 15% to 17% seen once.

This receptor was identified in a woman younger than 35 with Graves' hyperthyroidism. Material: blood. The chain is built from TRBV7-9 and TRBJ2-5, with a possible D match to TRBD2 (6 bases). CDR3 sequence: CASSGGLGRWRETQYF. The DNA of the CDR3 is TGTGCCAGCAGCGGAGGGCTCGGACGGTGGCGGGAGACCCAGTACTTC.